This T cell receptor beta chain was profiled in a study of blood T cell repertoires in COVID-19. Study context: Collection of acute and convalescent COVID-19 samples took place in the United States, Italy and Spain. PBMCs, B-cell-depleted T cells, or T cells were the source of the cDNA or gDNA that made up the material.

As processed by the authors: Quantification of nucleated cells was approximated via reference gene primer amplification. The protocol was immunoSEQ multiplex PCR, while the TCRdb copy is restricted to in-frame clones and leaves out a portion. From that table come the V and J calls and clone size; the DNA was used to work out D and trimming. Among some 41,000 clones listed, around 82% were seen once. The CDR3 totals 15 residues. Germline V gene data show CDR1 as SGHAT and CDR2 as FQNNGV. The V and J ends lost 5 bases and 1 base, in that order; junction bases with no gene match: 5. The material sequenced was peripheral blood. The TCR originated in a man aged 35 to 55 with active or convalescent COVID-19. The chain employs TRBV11-2 and TRBJ2-3; 8 positions match TRBD2. The CDR3 sequence is CASSPPGGGTDTQYF. The CDR3 nucleotides are TGTGCCAGCAGCCCCCCGGGAGGGGGCACAGATACGCAGTATTTT.